This TCR beta chain originates from a study of OX40 agonist ivuxolimab in advanced cancers. The CDR3 is 18 amino acids. Trimming removed 2 bases from V and 1 base from J; junction bases left unmatched: 10. Looked up from germline, CDR1 is LNHNV and CDR2 is YYDKDF (reference sequence). Method: immunoSEQ multiplex PCR; TCRdb's copy keeps in-frame clones and lacks some. The data show 60,000 to 70,000 clones, around 86% seen once. Specimen: CD4+ or CD8+ T cells sorted from blood, collected in a trial of the OX40 agonist ivuxolimab. V gene TRBV15 combines with J gene TRBJ2-1, with TRBD2 matching over 8 bases. This sequence originates from an adult with an advanced solid tumor such as melanoma, head and neck, liver or kidney cancer. The CDR3 bases are TGTGCCACCAGCAGACGGGGGGGCGGGATTGGTTCCTACAATGAGCAGTTCTTC. Translating gives CATSRRGGGIGSYNEQFF.